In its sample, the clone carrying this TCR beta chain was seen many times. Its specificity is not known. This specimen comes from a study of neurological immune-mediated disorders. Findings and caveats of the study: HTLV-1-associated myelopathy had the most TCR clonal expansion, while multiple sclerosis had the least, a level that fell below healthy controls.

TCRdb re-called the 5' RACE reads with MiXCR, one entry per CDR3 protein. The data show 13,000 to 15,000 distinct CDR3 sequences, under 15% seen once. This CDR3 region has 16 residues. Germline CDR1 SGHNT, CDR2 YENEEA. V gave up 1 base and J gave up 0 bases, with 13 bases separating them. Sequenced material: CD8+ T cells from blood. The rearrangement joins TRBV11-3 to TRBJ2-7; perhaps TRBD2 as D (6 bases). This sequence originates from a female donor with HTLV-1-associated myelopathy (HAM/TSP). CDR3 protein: CASSLVGGLSSYEQYF. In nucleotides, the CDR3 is TGTGCCAGCAGCTTAGTTGGGGGACTGAGCTCCTACGAGCAGTACTTC. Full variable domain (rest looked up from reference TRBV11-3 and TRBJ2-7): EAGVVQSPRYKIIEKKQPVAFWCNPISGHNTLYWYLQNLGQGPELLIRYENEEAVDDSQLPKDRFSAERLKGVDSTLKIQPAELGDSAVYLCASSLVGGLSSYEQYFGPGTRLTVT.